Included here is one T cell receptor (beta chain) sequence, with context. CDR1 is SGHTA, CDR2 FQGNSA, per germline. CDR3 length: 16 amino acids. Trimming at V came to 5 bases and at J to 3 bases, leaving 11 bases not matched to a gene. This entry comes from a study of blood T cell repertoires in COVID-19. Looking at the study overall: Collection of acute and convalescent COVID-19 samples took place in the United States, Italy and Spain. From T cells, B-cell-depleted T cells, or PBMCs came the material, which was cDNA or gDNA.

Original data processing: Using reference gene primer amplification, nucleated cell counts were estimated. Some clones are missing from TCRdb's copy, which holds only in-frame ones; the method was immunoSEQ multiplex PCR. V and J calls and clone size are copied from that table; D and trimming were computed from the DNA. The table shows over 90,000 clones, with about nine tenths occurring only once. The chain uses TRBV7-2 and TRBJ2-7, with TRBD1 identical over 9 bases. The sample consisted of peripheral blood. This TCR was sampled from a man between 18 and 29 years old with acute or convalescent COVID-19. The CDR3 protein is CASSPPLAGQGYEQYF. The CDR3 region has the DNA TGTGCCAGCAGCCCACCCCTTGCGGGACAGGGCTACGAGCAGTACTTC. The variable domain in full, completed from reference TRBV7-2 and TRBJ2-7, reads GAGVSQSPSNKVTEKGKDVELRCDPISGHTALYWYRQSLGQGLEFLIYFQGNSAPDKSGLPSDRFSAERTGGSVSTLTIQRTQQEDSAVYLCASSPPLAGQGYEQYFGPGTRLTVT.